This TCR beta chain was obtained from a study of CD8 T cells in ankylosing spondylitis. Study outcomes and limitations: Ankylosing spondylitis blood appeared to carry a characteristic TCR beta motif of several highly homologous variants. According to the report, clones linked to the disease were significantly enriched in matched synovial fluid samples taken from ankylosing spondylitis patients.

Construction of TCR beta libraries was performed using quantitative 5'-RACE with molecular barcodes. Using its own MiXCR run on the 5' RACE reads, TCRdb lists one record per CDR3 protein. The sample records 300,000 to 400,000 distinct CDR3 sequences, roughly 14% being singletons. The CDR3 is 13 residues long. Germline V gives CDR1 DFQATT, CDR2 SNEGSKA (reference sequence). Trimming removed 6 bases at V and 4 bases at J, with 15 bases between. For this clonotype: Its matching antigen is unknown.

Sequenced: blood, either unsorted or a sorted T cell fraction (not recorded which). The TCR was taken from a male donor with ankylosing spondylitis or in good health (not recorded which). V is TRBV20-1 and J is TRBJ2-5, with D possibly being TRBD2 (5 bases). The CDR3 reads CSAILGDRETQYF. DNA for the CDR3: TGCAGTGCCATCCTCGGGGATCGAGAGACCCAGTACTTC.